Listed below are T cell receptor beta chains from one sample, sequenced in a study of blood T cell repertoires in COVID-19. Sequenced by immunoSEQ multiplex PCR; TCRdb stores in-frame clones only, minus some. The sample gives about 180,000 clones, about 88% of which show up once; roughly 2.9% is in the top ten. Input material: peripheral blood. Every receptor here comes from a woman aged 25 to 39 with active or convalescent COVID-19. The CDR3 runs from the conserved cysteine through the conserved F or W. A D gene is named only where the DNA matches it firmly. The listing skips clone size in some rows; elsewhere it reads once, few, many or a size class.

V,D,size,J,DNA,CDR3
TRBV7-9,TRBD1,.,TRBJ2-7,TGTGCCAGCAGCTCGATCGGGACAGGGACTCGTGGGGTACCTCGGGAGCAGTACTTC,CASSSIGTGTRGVPREQYF
TRBV7-9,TRBD1,.,TRBJ1-5,TGTGCCAGCAGCTTACATGGGACAGATAATCAGCCCCAGCATTTT,CASSLHGTDNQPQHF
TRBV9,TRBD1,few,TRBJ1-4,TGTGCCAGCAGCGAGAGAGAGGGGGCCGCAACTAATGAAAAACTGTTTTTT,CASSEREGAATNEKLFF
TRBV27,.,.,TRBJ1-5,TGTGCCAGCAATTTATCCCCCCTTTGGCCCCAGCATTTT,CASNLSPLWPQHF
TRBV6-2/TRBV6-3,TRBD2,.,TRBJ2-6,TGTGCCAGCAGCTATCTAGCGGGCCTTTCCCGCTCTGGGGCCAACGTCCTGACTTTC,CASSYLAGLSRSGANVLTF
TRBV4-1,.,.,TRBJ1-2,TGCGCCAGCAGCCAATCCGCACTAGCGTATGGCTACACCTTC,CASSQSALAYGYTF
TRBV7-9,.,.,TRBJ2-5,TGTGCCAGCAGCTCTGACCAAGAGACCCAGTACTTC,CASSSDQETQYF
TRBV29-1,.,.,TRBJ1-1,TGCAGCACACGAGGCAGAGCGAACACTGAAGCTTTCTTT,CSTRGRANTEAFF
TRBV30,.,.,TRBJ2-4,TGTGCCTGGAGTGTCGGGGGAAGGTTAAGCTTC,CAWSVGGRLSF
TRBV6-5,.,.,TRBJ2-2,TGTGCCAGCAGTTCTTACACCGGGGAGCTGTTTTTT,CASSSYTGELFF
TRBV4-1,.,.,TRBJ1-5,TGCGCCAGCAGCCAGGACTCGGGTCAGCCCCAGCATTTT,CASSQDSGQPQHF
TRBV13,.,.,TRBJ2-7,TGTGCCAGCAGCTTGGTTACAGGATCCTACGAGCAGTACTTC,CASSLVTGSYEQYF
TRBV12-3/TRBV12-4,.,.,TRBJ1-2,TGTGCCAGCAGTTTATCGAGGGATCGTGGCTACACCTTC,CASSLSRDRGYTF
TRBV19,.,.,TRBJ1-1,TGTGCCAGTAGTCCAAGTGGCCAGGGTTGGAACACTGAAGCTTTCTTT,CASSPSGQGWNTEAFF